The T cell receptor beta chain under discussion was sequenced for a study of shared clonotypes between healthy human individuals. Study overall: CD8 memory received one plate per donor, CD8 naive two, CD4 memory three and CD4 naive three.

Broader study findings: Naive CD4 clonotypes overlapped across a few donors at around 4.7%. Rarefaction showed sorted-subset sequencing was incomplete despite large depth.

The study drew all its donors from Caucasian adults living in Nashville, Tennessee. This clone has ten or more counts. The antigen is unknown. The length of the CDR3 is 14 residues. Germline values: CDR1 ENHRY, CDR2 SYGVKD. V was clipped by 3 bases and J by 11 bases; unmatched bases: 9. The repertoire was sequenced with immunoSEQ multiplex PCR; TCRdb's copy has only in-frame clones and lacks some. The data show over a million clones, with about 76% seen just once and 1.2% to 1.5% held by the top ten. This TCR was recovered from a man younger than 35 in good health. This chain uses TRBV10-3 with TRBJ1-4; 7 bases align to TRBD1. The sample comprised memory CD4+ T cells sorted from blood. Specified subset: CD45RA-negative fraction. CDR3 in amino acids: CAISDMMGQRKLFF. In nucleotides, the CDR3 is TGTGCCATCAGTGACATGATGGGACAGAGGAAACTGTTTTTT.